The sequence of this T cell receptor (beta chain) was determined in a study of human T cells and chemical hapten exposure. CDR3 length equals 17 residues. V was shortened by 0 bases and J by 5 bases, with 19 bases between the two germline ends. The germline CDR1 and CDR2 sequences are MDHEN and SYDVKM. Time point meaning: pre-sensitization, week 0. The sample's treatment: therapeutic diphenylcyclopropenone sensitization with weekly scalp DPC. Within the library, unique molecular identifiers were attached to each individual cDNA molecule. One entry per CDR3 protein results from TCRdb running MiXCR on the RACE reads. Of 190,000 or so distinct CDR3 sequences detected, around 30% appear once; the ten largest clones hold less than 3%.

The chain joins TRBV28 to TRBJ1-2; no definite D call. The specimen was whole blood, collected in connection with sensitization to the hapten diphenylcyclopropenone (DPC). The source is a woman aged 25 to 39 with alopecia areata. Some clones in this sample may be carry-over from other donors' samples. Here the CDR3 reads CASSLWGPGMGLYGYTF. The CDR3 nucleotides are TGTGCCAGCAGTTTATGGGGTCCGGGTATGGGTTTGTATGGCTACACCTTC.